The clone carrying this T cell receptor (beta chain) was recorded many times. Its cognate antigen is unknown. The V gene end was trimmed by 5 bases and the J gene end by 6 bases; junction bases not matched to a gene: 9. Germline values: CDR1 DFQATT, CDR2 SNEGSKA (reference sequence). CDR3 length: 14 residues. The authors amplified TCR beta CDR3 regions from RNA transcripts. Second-round multiplex PCR came after first-round RT-PCR with HTBI primers. From the multiplex PCR reads, TCRdb called clonotypes with MiXCR, one entry per CDR3 protein. The sample has about 480,000 distinct CDR3 sequences; 13% to 15% are singletons. This entry comes from a study of Graves' ophthalmopathy and Graves' hyperthyroidism. Study observations and caveats: Blood also contained most of the expanded thyroid clonotypes above 0.001 frequency.

The study enrolled ophthalmopathy donors with moderate-to-severe activity, CAS ≥3, NOSPECS ≥4 and duration under 3 months. Clinical symptoms and serum thyroxine were used for diagnosis; TRAb, thyroid ultrasound and orbital computed tomography were also relied on. The PBMC fraction was derived from around 10 ml of fresh peripheral blood. Sequenced sample: blood. This TCR derives from a woman aged 25 to 39 with Graves' ophthalmopathy. The chain joins TRBV20-1 to TRBJ2-2, with 7 bases lining up with TRBD1. In DNA form, the CDR3 reads TGCAGTGCTGGACCCGGGACAGCCGCCGGGGAGCTGTTTTTT. This translates into CSAGPGTAAGELFF.